The 8 T cell receptor beta chains below were found in one sample sequenced in a study of T-cell memory formation after mild COVID-19. TCRdb fed the 5' RACE reads into MiXCR, producing one record per CDR3 protein. Of roughly 180,000 distinct CDR3 sequences in the sample, approximately 17% were seen once. The sample consisted of PBMCs or a T cell subset sorted from them (not recorded which). The source of these receptors is a man younger than 35 who had mild COVID-19 (a few samples of this study predate the infection). Cell type and time point are not known.

The genes are TRBV5-6 and TRBJ1-2; D may be TRBD1 (6 bases). Trimming pared 2 bases from V and 12 bases from J, leaving 14 bases between. Per the germline V gene, CDR1 is SGHDT and CDR2 is YYEEEE. The CDR3 covers 12 residues. CDR3 sequence reads: CASSLWTARDTF. CDR3 DNA sequence: TGTGCCAGCAGCTTATGGACAGCGCGAGACACCTTC.

This clonotype has more than one count but fewer than ten. The V call is TRBV28, the J call TRBJ2-7; D is unclear. The length of the CDR3 is 13 residues. CDR1 MDHEN and CDR2 SYDVKM come from the germline V gene. The V gene lost 4 bases and the J gene lost 5 bases, with 12 bases spanning the gap. This chain's CDR3 is CASSYWQQHEQYV. The CDR3 coding sequence is TGTGCCAGCAGTTATTGGCAGCAGCACGAGCAGTACGTC.

This clonotype has only a few counts. This chain connects TRBV20-1 to TRBJ1-4; no definite D call. The CDR3 is made up of 15 amino acids. Germline assignment: CDR1 DFQATT and CDR2 SNEGSKA (reference sequence). Trimming removed 0 bases from V and 10 bases from J, with 18 bases in between. This CDR3 reads CSARDGRASTGKLFF. The CDR3 DNA follows: TGCAGTGCTAGAGATGGGAGGGCGTCTACGGGAAAACTGTTTTTT.

This rearrangement joins TRBV29-1 to TRBJ2-5, with no clear D. The CDR3 consists of 12 residues. CDR1 and CDR2 (germline): SQVTM, ANQGSEA. V lost 4 bases, J lost 7 bases, and 13 bases lay in between. CDR3 sequence reads: CSVAGPQSTQYF. CDR3 DNA sequence: TGCAGCGTTGCCGGACCCCAGTCGACCCAGTACTTC.

In this sample, this clonotype turned up a few times. The chain joins TRBV28 to TRBJ1-4, with 9 bases that match TRBD1. Per the germline V gene, CDR1 is MDHEN and CDR2 is SYDVKM. V lost 5 bases to trimming and J lost 3 bases; unmatched junction nucleotides: 4. The CDR3 runs to 15 residues. CDR3 nucleotides: TGTGCCAGCAGTCGAGGACAGGGGTCTAATGAAAAACTGTTTTTT. As protein: CASSRGQGSNEKLFF.

This clonotype has only a few counts. The chain is built from TRBV4-3 and TRBJ1-6, with D possibly matching TRBD1 (6 bases). The CDR3 consists of 13 residues. V was cut by 5 bases and J by 10 bases, with 12 bases left in between. Germline V gene data show CDR1 as LGHNA and CDR2 as YSLEER. The CDR3 protein is CASSWQGRSPLHF. In DNA form, the CDR3 reads TGCGCCAGCAGCTGGCAGGGGAGATCACCCCTCCACTTT.

This clonotype was observed a handful of times. The rearrangement links TRBV7-2 to TRBJ1-4; D gene uncertain. This CDR3 is 14 amino acids long. Per the germline V gene, CDR1 is SGHTA and CDR2 is FQGNSA. V lost 5 bases, J lost 7 bases, and 14 bases lay in between. CDR3 nucleotides: TGTGCCAGCAGCCGCCCTCCTGATGGTGAAAAACTGTTTTTT. Protein: CASSRPPDGEKLFF.

This chain links TRBV12-3 or TRBV12-4 with TRBJ1-4; a possible D gene is TRBD1 (6 bases). V lost 6 bases to trimming and J lost 8 bases, with 16 bases between them. This CDR3 contains 14 residues. CDR3 region: CASRAQGSGEKLFF. The DNA for the CDR3 is TGTGCCAGCAGAGCTCAGGGGTCAGGGGAAAAACTGTTTTTT.